In its sample, the clone carrying this TCR beta chain was seen a few times. Germline V CDR1 and CDR2: SGDLS, YYNGEE. The length of the CDR3 is 12 residues. Trimming removed 4 bases from V and 8 bases from J, with 10 bases in between. The data originate from a study of blood T cell repertoires in COVID-19. Profiling relied on immunoSEQ multiplex PCR, and the TCRdb table lists in-frame clones only, not all of them. The data contain about 140,000 clones, over 70% of them seen just once; the ten biggest clones take up about 1.9%. The receptor's source is a woman in her fifties or sixties with acute or convalescent COVID-19. The genes are TRBV9 and TRBJ2-1, with D tentatively TRBD2 (5 bases). The sample was peripheral blood. CDR3 nucleotides: TGTGCCAGCAGCTTCCGGCGGGATGAGCAGTTCTTC. This codes for CASSFRRDEQFF.